This T cell receptor (beta chain) derives from a study of shared clonotypes between healthy human individuals. Study details: Two women and a few men aged 18 to 49 served as donors.

Among the unsorted PBMC samples, replicate PCRs used about 280 ng DNA, 25,000 to 35,000 T cell genomes. Clones were read by immunoSEQ multiplex PCR, and TCRdb kept only the in-frame ones, dropping some. The sample has more than 450,000 clones, 79% seen once. All donors qualified as healthy HIV-negative adults and had experienced no recent acute infections or vaccinations. Adults of Caucasian background living in Nashville, Tennessee made up all donors. Only one count was recorded for this clone. This TCR was recovered from a woman aged 40-49 years in good health. Some clones in this sample may be carry-over from other donors' samples. Sequenced material: PBMCs.

The CDR3 spells CASSFASGGITTYEQYF. The CDR3 coding sequence is TGTGCCAGCAGCTTCGCCTCGGGCGGGATAACGACCTACGAGCAGTACTTC. This rearrangement joins TRBV7-3 to TRBJ2-7, with D possibly TRBD2 on 6 matching bases. V lost 3 bases and J lost 2, with 20 bases in between. CDR1 SGHTA and CDR2 FQGTGA come from the germline V gene. The CDR3 spans 17 residues. The full variable domain, with the rest looked up from reference TRBV7-3 and TRBJ2-7, is GAGVSQTPSNKVTEKGKYVELRCDPISGHTALYWYRQSLGQGPEFLIYFQGTGAADDSGLPNDRFFAVRPEGSVSTLKIQRTERGDSAVYLCASSFASGGITTYEQYFGPGTRLTVT.